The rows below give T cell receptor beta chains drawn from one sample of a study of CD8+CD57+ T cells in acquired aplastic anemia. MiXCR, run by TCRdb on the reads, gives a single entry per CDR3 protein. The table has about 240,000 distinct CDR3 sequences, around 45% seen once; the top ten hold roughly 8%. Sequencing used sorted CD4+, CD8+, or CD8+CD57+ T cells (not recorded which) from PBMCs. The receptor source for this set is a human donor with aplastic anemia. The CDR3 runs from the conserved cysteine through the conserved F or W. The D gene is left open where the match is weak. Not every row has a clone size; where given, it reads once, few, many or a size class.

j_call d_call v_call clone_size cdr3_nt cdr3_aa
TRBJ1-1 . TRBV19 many TGTGCCAGTAGTATAGATGTGAGCCAATTGAACACTGAAGCTTTCTTT CASSIDVSQLNTEAFF
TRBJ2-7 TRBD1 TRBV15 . TGTGCCACCAGCAGAGCAAACAGGGGCCCCTACGAGCAGTACTTC CATSRANRGPYEQYF
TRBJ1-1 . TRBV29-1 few TGCAGCGTGAAACTCGACGGGAAGAACACTGAAGCTTTCTTT CSVKLDGKNTEAFF
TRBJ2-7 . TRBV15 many TGTGCCACCAGCAGAGATGGGGGCAGGGCTCAGTACGAGCAGTACTTC CATSRDGGRAQYEQYF
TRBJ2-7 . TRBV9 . TGTGCCAGCGGCGGGGTGAACGAGCAGTACTTC CASGGVNEQYF
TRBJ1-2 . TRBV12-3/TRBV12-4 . TGTGCCAGCAGGACACAGGGTCGGGGCTACACCTTC CASRTQGRGYTF
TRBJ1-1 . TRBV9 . TGTGCCAGCAGCGCGATGGGGTTTATTGAAGCTTTCTTT CASSAMGFIEAFF
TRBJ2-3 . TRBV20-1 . TGCAGTGCTAGAGATCCGTGGGGTGGCGATACGCAGTATTTT CSARDPWGGDTQYF
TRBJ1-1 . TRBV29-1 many TGCAGCGTTGTCCGACGGTATGAAGCTTTCTTT CSVVRRYEAFF
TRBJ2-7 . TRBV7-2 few TGTGCCAGCAGCTTGGTGGTTGGCGAGCAGTACTTC CASSLVVGEQYF
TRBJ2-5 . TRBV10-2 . TGCGCCAGCAGTGAGGGCAGGGACGGTGGAGAGACCCAGTACTTC CASSEGRDGGETQYF
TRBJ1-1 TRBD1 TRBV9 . TGTGCCAGCAGCCTCCTCTTAACAGGGGACACTGAAGCTTTCTTT CASSLLLTGDTEAFF
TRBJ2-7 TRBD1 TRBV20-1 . TGCAGTGCGCCTCGGGACAGGGTGGGAGAGCAGTACTTC CSAPRDRVGEQYF
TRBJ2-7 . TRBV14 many TGTGCCAGCAGCCAGTTTATTTACGAGCAGTACTTC CASSQFIYEQYF
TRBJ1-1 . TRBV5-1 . TGCGCCAGCAGCTGGCTGAGCTACACTGAAGCTTTCTTT CASSWLSYTEAFF
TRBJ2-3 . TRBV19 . TGTGCCAGTAGTATTGAGGCAGTCCATTCAGATACGCAGTATTTT CASSIEAVHSDTQYF
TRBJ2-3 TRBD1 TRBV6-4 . TGTGCCAGCAGTGACGGGACAGTTAGTACAGATACGCAGTATTTT CASSDGTVSTDTQYF
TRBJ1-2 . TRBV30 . TGTGCCTGGAGTGTAGGGGCCGGGGGCTACACCTTC CAWSVGAGGYTF
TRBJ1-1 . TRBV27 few TGTGCCAGCAGTTTATACTCGAACACTGAAGCTTTCTTT CASSLYSNTEAFF
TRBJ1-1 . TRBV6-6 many TGTGCCAGCAGTTACTCGGGCGACATGAACACTGAAGCTTTCTTT CASSYSGDMNTEAFF
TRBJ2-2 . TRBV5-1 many TGCGCCAGCAGCTTGCTGGGTCTTGAGAACACCGGGGAGCTGTTTTTT CASSLLGLENTGELFF
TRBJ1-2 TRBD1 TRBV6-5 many TGTGCCAGCAGCCTGGACAGGGATGGCTACTATGGCTACACCTTC CASSLDRDGYYGYTF
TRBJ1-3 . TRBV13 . TGTGCCAGCAGCTTAGGACAGGCCTCCTCTGGAAACACCATATATTTT CASSLGQASSGNTIYF
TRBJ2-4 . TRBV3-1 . TGTGCCAGCAGCCAAGTTCAGGGTGGCATTCAGTACTTC CASSQVQGGIQYF
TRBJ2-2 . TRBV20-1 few TGCAGTGCTAGAGGAGGGGAGCTGTTTTTT CSARGGELFF